These 24 T cell receptor beta chains originate from one sample sequenced in a study of OX40 agonist ivuxolimab in advanced cancers. Clones were read by immunoSEQ multiplex PCR, and TCRdb kept only the in-frame ones, dropping some. The data show 30,000 to 45,000 clones, 78% seen once. This material consisted of CD4+ or CD8+ T cells sorted from blood, taken in a trial of the OX40 agonist ivuxolimab. The receptor set was obtained from an adult with an advanced solid tumor such as melanoma, head and neck, liver or kidney cancer.

This clone was seen only a few times. This rearrangement joins TRBV7-2 to TRBJ2-7; 7 bases are shared with TRBD2. V shed 6 bases and J 4 bases; nucleotides not matched to a gene: 9. The CDR3 has 14 amino acids. Germline V lookup: CDR1 SGHTA, CDR2 FQGNSA. The CDR3 is CASSPGRAGYEQYF. The CDR3 region has the DNA TGTGCCAGCAGTCCGGGCCGAGCGGGATACGAGCAGTACTTC.

The chain joins TRBV5-1 to TRBJ1-1, with TRBD1 as a possible D gene (6 bases). The CDR3 totals 12 residues. Trimming pared 3 bases from V and 7 bases from J, leaving 10 bases between. Germline V lookup: CDR1 SGHRS, CDR2 YFSETQ. The CDR3 spells CASSWPGDEAFF. CDR3 in DNA: TGCGCCAGCAGCTGGCCAGGGGATGAAGCTTTCTTT.

The rearrangement uses TRBV7-6 and TRBJ2-5; TRBD2 matches 9 bases. Per germline, CDR1 SGHVS and CDR2 FNYEAQ. The CDR3 spans 16 residues. With V trimmed by 4 bases and J by 4 bases, 10 bases remained unmatched. Written as DNA, the CDR3 is TGTGCCAGCAGCTCTCGCCGCGGGGGGGCCGGAGAGACCCAGTACTTC. Translating it yields CASSSRRGGAGETQYF. The whole variable domain, remainder taken from reference TRBV7-6 and TRBJ2-5, is GAGVSQSPRYKVTKRGQDVALRCDPISGHVSLYWYRQALGQGPEFLTYFNYEAQQDKSGLPNDRFSAERPEGSISTLTIQRTEQRDSAMYRCASSSRRGGAGETQYFGPGTRLLVL.

The CDR3, as DNA: TGTGCCAGCTCACCTGGGTCAGGGAGAGAGACCCAGTACTTC. This gives the protein CASSPGSGRETQYF. The chain employs TRBV18 and TRBJ2-5; tentatively, D is TRBD1 or TRBD2 (5 bases each). The CDR3 covers 14 residues. CDR1 is KGHSH, CDR2 LQKENI, per germline. Trimming shortened V by 3 bases and J by 4 bases, and 12 bases separated the two germline ends.

The chain has TRBV19 and TRBJ2-2, with D tentatively TRBD2 (5 bases). CDR1 and CDR2 (germline): LNHDA, SQIVND (reference sequence). Trimming shortened V by 11 bases and J by 7 bases, and 8 bases separated the two germline ends. The CDR3 has 10 amino acids. This CDR3 is CAAGGGELFF. CDR3 sequence (DNA): TGTGCCGCTGGAGGCGGGGAGCTGTTTTTT. Supplemented by reference TRBV19 and TRBJ2-2, the full variable domain reads DGGITQSPKYLFRKEGQNVTLSCEQNLNHDAMYWYRQDPGQGLRLIYYSQIVNDFQKGDIAEGYSVSREKKESFPLTVTSAQKNPTAFYLCAAGGGELFFGEGSRLTVL.

In this sample, this clone turned up a few times. The rearrangement links TRBV6-5 to TRBJ1-1; 7 bases are a match to TRBD1. Germline-derived CDR1 and CDR2 are MNHEY and SVGAGI. The junction had 9 bases not matched to a gene; V was cut back by 6 bases and J by 5 bases. The CDR3 contains 14 residues. The CDR3 nucleotides read TGTGCCAGCAGGCGAGACAGGGAGAGTACTGAAGCTTTCTTT. Residues: CASRRDRESTEAFF.

By share, this clone counts as medium-sized. The chain carries TRBV19 and TRBJ1-3, with TRBD1 matching over 9 bases. Germline V gives CDR1 LNHDA, CDR2 SQIVND (reference sequence). The CDR3 has 12 residues. Trimming at V came to 9 bases and at J to 8 bases, leaving 5 bases not matched to a gene. The CDR3 reads CASRDRVDTIYF. Here the CDR3 DNA reads TGTGCCAGCCGGGACAGGGTTGACACCATATATTTT.

The genes are TRBV5-1 and TRBJ1-2; D call uncertain. Trimming left V 1 base short and J 4 bases short, with 8 bases between. This CDR3 contains 13 residues. Germline V gives CDR1 SGHRS, CDR2 YFSETQ. The CDR3 loop reads CASSLSQVYGYTF. CDR3 DNA sequence: TGCGCCAGCAGCTTGAGCCAGGTCTATGGCTACACCTTC.

This rearrangement joins TRBV19 to TRBJ2-1; 8 bases fit TRBD2. The CDR3 spans 15 residues. The trim removed 4 bases at V and 7 bases at J, leaving 9 bases unmatched. CDR1 and CDR2 (germline): LNHDA, SQIVND (reference sequence). The CDR3: CASSTQAGAGNEQFF. For the CDR3, the DNA is TGTGCCAGTAGTACCCAAGCGGGAGCCGGAAATGAGCAGTTCTTC.

V usage is TRBV5-1 and J usage is TRBJ2-5, with no clear D. The tail of the sequence fits TRBJ2-7 better, so the J call may be wrong. CDR1 SGHRS and CDR2 YFSETQ come from the germline V gene. The CDR3 is 14 residues long. The CDR3 reads CASSLHGNSYEQYF. The DNA of the CDR3 is TGCGCCAGCAGCTTGCACGGCAACTCCTACGAGCAGTACTTC.

The chain recombines TRBV7-3 with TRBJ1-6; 7 positions match TRBD1. The CDR3 totals 15 residues. Trimming took 6 bases from V and 6 from J; bases not matched to a gene: 8. Germline V gene sequence: CDR1 SGHTA, CDR2 FQGTGA. The CDR3 DNA sequence: TGTGCCAGCAGACCACCGGGACAGCCTAATTCACCCCTCCACTTT. Amino acids: CASRPPGQPNSPLHF. The full variable domain, in which reference TRBV7-3 and TRBJ1-6 provide the parts outside the CDR3, is GAGVSQTPSNKVTEKGKYVELRCDPISGHTALYWYRQSLGQGPEFLIYFQGTGAADDSGLPNDRFFAVRPEGSVSTLKIQRTERGDSAVYLCASRPPGQPNSPLHFGNGTRLTVT.

The V call is TRBV14, the J call TRBJ2-5; TRBD1 matches at 8 bases. This CDR3 region has 15 residues. The junction had 7 bases not matched to a gene; V was cut back by 4 bases and J by 3 bases. Germline CDR1 and CDR2: SGHDN and FVKESK. This CDR3 reads CASSRGQGGEETQYF. As DNA, the CDR3 is TGTGCCAGCAGCCGAGGACAGGGAGGTGAAGAGACCCAGTACTTC.

In this sample, this clone turned up a few times. This rearrangement joins TRBV2 to TRBJ2-5; 10 nucleotides match TRBD1. Germline V gene sequence: CDR1 SNHLY, CDR2 FYNNEI. Trimming took 6 bases from V and 5 from J; bases not matched to a gene: 6. This CDR3 is built from 14 residues. The CDR3 DNA reads as TGTGCCAGCAGGCCGGGACAGGGGTTCGAGACCCAGTACTTC. It is translated as CASRPGQGFETQYF.

This clone was counted between two and nine times. This chain links TRBV12-5 with TRBJ1-5; no clear D gene. This CDR3 comprises 16 residues. Trimming took 1 base from V and 1 from J, leaving 11 bases between them. CDR1 and CDR2 (germline): LGHNT, FRNRAP. The CDR3 bases are TGTGCTAGTGGTTTGGGCGACGGAGGGAGCAATCAGCCCCAGCATTTT. Its translation is CASGLGDGGSNQPQHF.

The chain joins TRBV10-2 to TRBJ2-7; D may be TRBD2 (5 bases). The germline gives CDR1 WSHSY, CDR2 SAAADI. Trimming took 6 bases from V and 2 from J, leaving 8 bases between them. The CDR3 sequence is 12 residues long. The CDR3 DNA sequence: TGCGCCAGCAGCCAGCGGACCTACGAGCAGTACTTC. Amino acids: CASSQRTYEQYF.

This chain joins TRBV5-6 and TRBJ2-5, with TRBD1 matching 8 bases. Looked up from germline, CDR1 is SGHDT and CDR2 is YYEEEE. The CDR3 runs 16 residues. Trimming cost V 0 bases and J 4 bases; bases outside gene matches: 8. The DNA of the CDR3 is TGTGCCAGCAGCTTGGTCTCAGGACAGGGATCAGAGACCCAGTACTTC. This encodes CASSLVSGQGSETQYF.

The V call is TRBV28, the J call TRBJ2-5, with D maybe TRBD2 (6 bases). Germline V gene lookup returns CDR1 MDHEN and CDR2 SYDVKM. Trimming left V 3 bases short and J 1 base short, with 12 bases between. This CDR3 region has 15 residues. Written as DNA, the CDR3 is TGTGCCAGCAGTTTCCCGGGACTGGGCCAAGAGACCCAGTACTTC. Translation: CASSFPGLGQETQYF.

DNA of the CDR3: TGTGCCAGTAGTCCCCGGGCCCTAAACACCGGGGAGCTGTTTTTT. Translation: CASSPRALNTGELFF. The chain uses TRBV19 and TRBJ2-2; D is ambiguous. CDR1 and CDR2 from the germline V gene are LNHDA and SQIVND (reference sequence). There are 15 residues in the CDR3. V was trimmed by 5 bases and J by 2 bases, leaving 12 bases between them.

CDR3 protein: CASSFQSGGDWTEAFF. In DNA, the CDR3 is TGTGCCAGCAGCTTTCAATCAGGTGGGGATTGGACTGAAGCTTTCTTT. V usage is TRBV5-6 and J usage is TRBJ1-1; no definite D call. CDR3 length: 16 residues. V was cut by 2 bases and J by 5 bases, with 19 bases left in between. Germline V lookup: CDR1 SGHDT, CDR2 YYEEEE.

The chain carries TRBV2 and TRBJ1-2; D is possibly TRBD1 (6 bases). The CDR3 is 13 amino acids. Trimming left V 7 bases short and J 4 bases short, with 13 bases between. CDR1 and CDR2 (germline): SNHLY, FYNNEI. The CDR3 nucleotides read TGTGCCAGCACCAAGGGGGAGACCTATGGCTACACCTTC. Translated, it gives CASTKGETYGYTF.

V is TRBV4-1 and J is TRBJ2-1; 13 nucleotides match TRBD2. This CDR3 has 15 amino acids. CDR1 and CDR2 (germline): MGHRA, YSYEKL. Trimming at V came to 1 base and at J to 6 bases, leaving 0 bases not matched to a gene. CDR3: CASSQGTSGGNEQFF. For the CDR3, the DNA is TGCGCCAGCAGCCAAGGGACTAGCGGGGGCAATGAGCAGTTCTTC.

The chain carries TRBV7-8 and TRBJ2-5, with D unresolved. The better agreement between TRBJ2-7 and the DNA end casts doubt on the J call. Germline-derived CDR1 and CDR2 are SGHVS and FQNEAQ. The CDR3 length is 14 residues. This chain's CDR3 is CASSPLGSPYEQYF. CDR3 DNA: TGTGCCAGCAGCCCCCTCGGCAGTCCCTACGAGCAGTACTTC.

The chain uses TRBV5-4 and TRBJ2-5, with TRBD2 identical over 7 bases. This CDR3 has 15 amino acids. V lost 4 bases, J lost 1 base, and 7 bases stayed unmatched. The V gene's germline CDR1 is SGHNT and CDR2 YYREEE (reference sequence). The DNA of the CDR3 is TGTGCCAGCAGCCCTCGAGCGGGGACCCAAGAGACCCAGTACTTC. It specifies CASSPRAGTQETQYF.

This clone was found once. The chain employs TRBV11-2 and TRBJ1-1; no clear D gene. This CDR3 contains 13 residues. Germline values: CDR1 SGHAT, CDR2 FQNNGV. The V end lost 5 bases, the J end lost 7 bases, and 14 bases lay between the germline ends. As DNA, the CDR3 is TGTGCCAGCAGCCCCCCGGGAGGGTTTGAAGCTTTCTTT. It codes for CASSPPGGFEAFF.